The subject of this entry is one TCR beta chain. This entry belongs to a study of blood T cell repertoires in COVID-19. Study context: Samples taken during acute and convalescent COVID-19 were collected in the United States, Italy and Spain. The analysed material was cDNA or gDNA that came from T cells, B-cell-depleted T cells, or PBMCs.

V lost 5 bases to trimming and J lost 7 bases; unmatched junction nucleotides: 5. Germline V gene lookup returns CDR1 MNHEY and CDR2 SMNVEV (reference sequence). The CDR3 extends over 15 amino acids. Original data processing: Amplification from reference gene primers served as the basis for estimated nucleated cell counts. TCRdb's table, derived via immunoSEQ multiplex PCR, lists solely in-frame clones and lacks some. The DNA was the basis for D and trimming; V, J and clone size are from that table. Here the sample spans 120,000 to 150,000 clones, 87% being singletons. This rearrangement joins TRBV27 to TRBJ2-1; 13 bases fit TRBD2. Sequenced input: peripheral blood. The clonotype comes from a man older than 75 with acute or convalescent COVID-19. CDR3 residues: CASSPGLAGANEQFF. The CDR3, as DNA: TGTGCCAGCAGTCCTGGACTAGCGGGAGCTAATGAGCAGTTCTTC.